This T cell receptor beta chain was retrieved from a study of cytomegalovirus exposure and HLA in healthy donors. PCR employed 60 Vbeta and 13 Jbeta primers. Profiled with immunoSEQ multiplex PCR; TCRdb holds only in-frame clones, not every one. Of 150,000 to 200,000 clones listed, over 75% are singletons. Germline CDR1 MNHNS, CDR2 SASEGT. The CDR3 contains 13 residues. Losses at the gene ends were 6 bases for V and 4 bases for J; bases not matched to a gene: 3. Study-wide points: Later analysis identified a missense DCLRE1C variant that was linked to TCR beta V- and J-gene trimming.

Note on this clone: Its antigen is not identified.

The clonotype comes from a woman in her twenties or thirties in good health and CMV-seronegative. The gene calls are TRBV6-1 and TRBJ1-5, with TRBD1 identical over 7 bases. The source material was PBMCs. In DNA form, the CDR3 reads TGTGCCAGCAGACCGACAGGGAATCAGCCCCAGCATTTT. This sequence encodes CASRPTGNQPQHF.